This T cell receptor beta chain appears in the sequencing data of a study of technical replicates of blood from a handful of donors. Using immunoSEQ multiplex PCR, the repertoire was profiled, and TCRdb retains in-frame clones only, with some absent. The data hold more than 65,000 clones, with approximately 94% observed a single time. Per the germline V gene, CDR1 is SGHVS and CDR2 is FNYEAQ. CDR3 length: 14 residues. V was cut by 0 bases and J by 4 bases, with 7 bases left in between. J is TRBJ1-3 and V is TRBV7-6, with unresolved D. The source is a human donor in good health. Sequencing input: T cells isolated from PBMCs. As DNA, the CDR3 is TGTGCCAGCAGCTTAGCCCTCCCGGGAAACACCATATATTTT. It codes for CASSLALPGNTIYF.